The 6 T cell receptor beta chains presented below share a single source sample, sequenced in a study of a mutant IDH1 vaccine in newly diagnosed glioma. The time point here: week 47, end of study. The content of each vaccine dose was 300 ug of mutant IDH1 20-mer peptide, and topical imiquimod accompanied it. These TCRs are of unknown antigen specificity. Clones were read by immunoSEQ multiplex PCR, and TCRdb kept only the in-frame ones, dropping some. Among 20,000 to 30,000 clones listed, more than 75% were seen once. Sequences were derived from PBMCs, sampled from a glioma patient whose treatment included an IDH1 peptide vaccine. These TCRs come from a man between 40 and 49 years old with glioma. Some clones in this sample may be carry-over from other donors' samples.

V usage is TRBV6-5 and J usage is TRBJ2-2; TRBD1 matches at 7 bases. The CDR3 covers 15 residues. Germline V gene sequence: CDR1 MNHEY, CDR2 SVGAGI. V lost 6 bases and J lost 4; bases outside the gene matches: 8. The CDR3 sequence: CASRRGRGGTGELFF. In nucleotides, the CDR3 is TGTGCCAGCAGAAGGGGGCGAGGGGGCACCGGGGAGCTGTTTTTT.

The V and J genes are TRBV7-9 and TRBJ1-1, with D uncertain. The CDR3 extends over 14 amino acids. V was cut by 5 bases and J by 1 base, with 11 bases left in between. The germline gives CDR1 SEHNR, CDR2 FQNEAQ (reference sequence). This chain's CDR3 is CASSGYPGNTEAFF. CDR3 bases: TGTGCCAGCAGCGGCTATCCCGGGAACACTGAAGCTTTCTTT.

A remark on this clone: The identical CDR3 is also encoded by other nucleotide sequences in the sample. V is TRBV6-5 and J is TRBJ1-1, with D unresolved. Between the trimmed V and J ends, which lost 6 bases and 0 bases, there was a span of 2 bases. The CDR3 is 11 amino acids. CDR1 MNHEY and CDR2 SVGAGI come from the germline V gene. The CDR3 nucleotides are TGTGCCAGCAGGCTGAACACTGAAGCTTTCTTT. This codes for CASRLNTEAFF.

This clone was observed a few times. V usage is TRBV7-9 and J usage is TRBJ1-5; the D is unclear. V gave up 1 base and J gave up 0 bases, with 4 bases separating them. CDR3 size: 14 residues. The V gene's germline CDR1 is SEHNR and CDR2 FQNEAQ (reference sequence). The CDR3 DNA follows: TGTGCCAGCAGCTTAGACAATAGCAATCAGCCCCAGCATTTT. Protein product: CASSLDNSNQPQHF.

The rearrangement joins TRBV2 to TRBJ2-4; the D gene is possibly TRBD2 (5 bases). Germline V gene sequence: CDR1 SNHLY, CDR2 FYNNEI. Trimming pared 0 bases from V and 6 bases from J, leaving 12 bases between. This CDR3 contains 15 residues. CDR3 DNA: TGTGCCAGCAGTGAAGCGCTGGCCCGGGGAAACATTCAGTACTTC. Residues: CASSEALARGNIQYF.

CDR3 region: CASSLSGVDEQFF. CDR3 nucleotide sequence: TGTGCCAGCAGCCTAAGCGGGGTTGATGAGCAGTTCTTC. This chain joins TRBV5-6 and TRBJ2-1, with 7 bases identical to TRBD2. CDR1 is SGHDT, CDR2 YYEEEE, per germline. Trimming removed 4 bases from V and 8 bases from J; junction bases left unmatched: 6. The CDR3 has 13 residues.